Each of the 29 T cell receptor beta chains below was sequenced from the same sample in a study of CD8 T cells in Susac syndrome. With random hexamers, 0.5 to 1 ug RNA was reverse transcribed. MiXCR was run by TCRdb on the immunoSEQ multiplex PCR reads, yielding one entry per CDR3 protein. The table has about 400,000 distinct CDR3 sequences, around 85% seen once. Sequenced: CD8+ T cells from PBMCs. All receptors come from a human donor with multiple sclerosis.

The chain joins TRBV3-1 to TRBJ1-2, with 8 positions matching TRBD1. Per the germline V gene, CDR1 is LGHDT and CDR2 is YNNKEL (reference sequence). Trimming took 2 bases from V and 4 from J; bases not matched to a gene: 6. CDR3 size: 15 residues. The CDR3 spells CASSQIQGDGYGYTF. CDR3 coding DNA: TGTGCCAGCAGCCAAATACAGGGGGACGGCTATGGCTACACCTTC. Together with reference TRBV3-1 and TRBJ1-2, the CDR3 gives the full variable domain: DTAVSQTPKYLVTQMGNDKSIKCEQNLGHDTMYWYKQDSKKFLKIMFSYNNKELIINETVPNRFSPKSPDKAHLNLHINSLELGDSAVYFCASSQIQGDGYGYTFGSGTRLTVV.

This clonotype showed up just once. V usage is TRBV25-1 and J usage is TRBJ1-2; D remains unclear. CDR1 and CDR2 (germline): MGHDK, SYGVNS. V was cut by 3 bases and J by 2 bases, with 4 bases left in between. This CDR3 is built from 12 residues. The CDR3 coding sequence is TGTGCCAGCAGTGAGGTGAACTATGGCTACACCTTC. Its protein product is CASSEVNYGYTF.

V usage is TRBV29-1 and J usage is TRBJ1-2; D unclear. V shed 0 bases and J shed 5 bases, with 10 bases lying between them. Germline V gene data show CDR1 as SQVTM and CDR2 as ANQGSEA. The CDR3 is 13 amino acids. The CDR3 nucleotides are TGCAGCGTTGAAGAGGCAGCGAAATATGGCTACACCTTC. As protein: CSVEEAAKYGYTF.

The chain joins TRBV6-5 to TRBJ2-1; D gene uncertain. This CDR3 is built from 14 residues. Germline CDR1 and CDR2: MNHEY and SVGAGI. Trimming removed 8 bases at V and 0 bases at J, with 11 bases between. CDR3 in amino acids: CASGIESSYNEQFF. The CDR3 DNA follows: TGTGCCAGCGGAATCGAGAGCTCCTACAATGAGCAGTTCTTC.

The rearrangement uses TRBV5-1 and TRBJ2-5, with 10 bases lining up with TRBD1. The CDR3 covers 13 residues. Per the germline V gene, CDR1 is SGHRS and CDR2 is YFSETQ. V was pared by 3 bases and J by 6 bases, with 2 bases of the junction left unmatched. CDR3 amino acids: CASSWTGGKTQYF. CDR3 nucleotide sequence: TGCGCCAGCAGCTGGACAGGGGGGAAGACCCAGTACTTC.

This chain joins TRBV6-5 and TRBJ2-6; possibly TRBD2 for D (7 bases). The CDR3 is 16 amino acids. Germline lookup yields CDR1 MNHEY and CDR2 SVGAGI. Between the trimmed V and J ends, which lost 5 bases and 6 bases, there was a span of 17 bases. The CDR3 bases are TGTGCCAGCAGTACTTCCACAGGGAGGGAGGCCAACGTCCTGACTTTC. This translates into CASSTSTGREANVLTF.

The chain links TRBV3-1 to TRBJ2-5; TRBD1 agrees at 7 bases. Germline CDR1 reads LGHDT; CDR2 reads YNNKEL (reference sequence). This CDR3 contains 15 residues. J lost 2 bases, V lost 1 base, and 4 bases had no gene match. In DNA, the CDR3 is TGTGCCAGCAGCCAAGTTTGGGACAGACAAGAGACCCAGTACTTC. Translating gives CASSQVWDRQETQYF.

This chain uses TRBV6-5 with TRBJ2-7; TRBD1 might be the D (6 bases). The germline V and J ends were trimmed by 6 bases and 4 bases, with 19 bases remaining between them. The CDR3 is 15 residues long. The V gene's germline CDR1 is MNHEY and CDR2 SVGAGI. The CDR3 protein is CASSPGPGVSYEQYF. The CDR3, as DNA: TGTGCCAGCAGCCCAGGCCCAGGGGTCTCTTACGAGCAGTACTTC.

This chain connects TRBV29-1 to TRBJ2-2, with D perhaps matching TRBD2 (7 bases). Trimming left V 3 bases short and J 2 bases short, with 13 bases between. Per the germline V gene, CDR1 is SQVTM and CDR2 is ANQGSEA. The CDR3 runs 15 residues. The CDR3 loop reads CSVDSTGGNTGELFF. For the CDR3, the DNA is TGCAGCGTTGACAGCACGGGGGGCAACACCGGGGAGCTGTTTTTT.

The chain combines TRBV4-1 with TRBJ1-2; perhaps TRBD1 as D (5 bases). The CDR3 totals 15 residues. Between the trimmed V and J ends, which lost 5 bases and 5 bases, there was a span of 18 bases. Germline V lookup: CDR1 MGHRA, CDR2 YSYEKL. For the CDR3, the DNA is TGCGCCAGCAGCACCTACCCCGGGACCCTTTATGGCTACACCTTC. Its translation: CASSTYPGTLYGYTF.

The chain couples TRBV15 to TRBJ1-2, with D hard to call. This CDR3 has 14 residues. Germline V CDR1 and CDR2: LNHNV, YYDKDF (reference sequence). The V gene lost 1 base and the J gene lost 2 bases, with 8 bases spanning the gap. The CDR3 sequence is CATSRAGENYGYTF. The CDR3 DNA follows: TGTGCCACCAGCAGAGCCGGGGAGAACTATGGCTACACCTTC.

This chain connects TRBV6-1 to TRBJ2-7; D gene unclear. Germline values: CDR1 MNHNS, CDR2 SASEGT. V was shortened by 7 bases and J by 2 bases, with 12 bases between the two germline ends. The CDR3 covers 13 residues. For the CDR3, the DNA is TGTGCCAGCACTGACCCTATGACCTACGAGCAGTACTTC. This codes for CASTDPMTYEQYF.

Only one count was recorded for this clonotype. The CDR3 loop reads CASSQVSRGYNEQFF. In DNA, the CDR3 is TGTGCCAGCAGCCAAGTTTCCCGAGGGTACAATGAGCAGTTCTTC. This rearrangement joins TRBV11-2 to TRBJ2-1, with D maybe TRBD2 (5 bases). The CDR3 spans 15 residues. V was pared by 5 bases and J by 4 bases, with 15 bases between. Germline values: CDR1 SGHAT, CDR2 FQNNGV.

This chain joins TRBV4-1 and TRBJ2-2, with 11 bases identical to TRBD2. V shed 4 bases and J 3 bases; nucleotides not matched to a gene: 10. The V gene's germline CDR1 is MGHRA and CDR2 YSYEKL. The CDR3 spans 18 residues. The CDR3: CASSPRGSGGADTGELFF. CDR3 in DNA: TGCGCCAGCAGCCCGCGAGGTAGCGGGGGGGCCGACACCGGGGAGCTGTTTTTT.

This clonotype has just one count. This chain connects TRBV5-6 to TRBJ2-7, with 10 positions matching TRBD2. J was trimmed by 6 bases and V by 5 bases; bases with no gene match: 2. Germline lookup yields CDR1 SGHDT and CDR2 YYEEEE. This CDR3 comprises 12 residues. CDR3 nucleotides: TGTGCCAGCAGGGGACTAGCGTTCGAGCAGTACTTC. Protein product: CASRGLAFEQYF.

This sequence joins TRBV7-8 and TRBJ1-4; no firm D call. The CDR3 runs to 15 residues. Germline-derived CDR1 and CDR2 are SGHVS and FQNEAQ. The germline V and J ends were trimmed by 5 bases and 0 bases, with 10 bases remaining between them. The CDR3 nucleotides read TGTGCCAGCAGCCCTCATTTGGCAACTAATGAAAAACTGTTTTTT. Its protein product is CASSPHLATNEKLFF.

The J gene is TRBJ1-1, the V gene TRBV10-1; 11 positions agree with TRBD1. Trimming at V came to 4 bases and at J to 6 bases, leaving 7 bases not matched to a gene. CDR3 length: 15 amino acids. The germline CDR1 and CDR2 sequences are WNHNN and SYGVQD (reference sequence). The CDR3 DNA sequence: TGCGCCAGCAGTGGAGGACAGGGGGCGAAGGCTGAAGCTTTCTTT. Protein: CASSGGQGAKAEAFF.

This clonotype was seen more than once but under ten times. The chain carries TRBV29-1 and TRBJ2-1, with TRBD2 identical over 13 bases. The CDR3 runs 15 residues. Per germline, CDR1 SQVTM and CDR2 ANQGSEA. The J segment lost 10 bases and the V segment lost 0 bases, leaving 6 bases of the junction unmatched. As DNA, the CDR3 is TGCAGCGTTGAAGATGAGGGACTAGCGGGAAACGAGCAGTTCTTC. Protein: CSVEDEGLAGNEQFF.

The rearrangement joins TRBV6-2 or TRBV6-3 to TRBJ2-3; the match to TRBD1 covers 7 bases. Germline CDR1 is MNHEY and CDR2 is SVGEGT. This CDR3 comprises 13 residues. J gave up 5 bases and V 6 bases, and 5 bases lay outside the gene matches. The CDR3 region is CASSDREIDTQYF. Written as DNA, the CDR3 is TGTGCCAGCAGCGACAGGGAAATAGATACGCAGTATTTT.

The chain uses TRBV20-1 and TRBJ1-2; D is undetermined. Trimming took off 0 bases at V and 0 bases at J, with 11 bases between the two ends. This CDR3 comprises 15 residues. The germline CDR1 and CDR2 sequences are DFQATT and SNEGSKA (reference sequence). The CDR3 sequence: CSARDEREANYGYTF. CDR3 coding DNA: TGCAGTGCTAGAGATGAAAGGGAAGCTAACTATGGCTACACCTTC.

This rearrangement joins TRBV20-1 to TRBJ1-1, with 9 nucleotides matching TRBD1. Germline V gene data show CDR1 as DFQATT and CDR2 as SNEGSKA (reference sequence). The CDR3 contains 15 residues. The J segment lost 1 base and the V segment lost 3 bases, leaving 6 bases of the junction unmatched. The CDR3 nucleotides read TGCAGTGCTAGGGACAGGGGCAACCGGAACACTGAAGCTTTCTTT. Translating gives CSARDRGNRNTEAFF.

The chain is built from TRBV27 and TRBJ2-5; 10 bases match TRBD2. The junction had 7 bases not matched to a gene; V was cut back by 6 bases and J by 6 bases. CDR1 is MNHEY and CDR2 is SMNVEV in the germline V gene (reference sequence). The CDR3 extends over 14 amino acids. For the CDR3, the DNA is TGTGCCAGCAGCTTAGGGACTAGCGAAAAGACCCAGTACTTC. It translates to CASSLGTSEKTQYF.

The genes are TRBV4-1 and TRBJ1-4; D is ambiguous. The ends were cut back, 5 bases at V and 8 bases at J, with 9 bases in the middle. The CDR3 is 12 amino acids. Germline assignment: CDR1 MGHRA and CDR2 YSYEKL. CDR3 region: CASSYSLEKLFF. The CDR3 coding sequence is TGCGCCAGCAGCTATAGTTTGGAAAAACTGTTTTTT.

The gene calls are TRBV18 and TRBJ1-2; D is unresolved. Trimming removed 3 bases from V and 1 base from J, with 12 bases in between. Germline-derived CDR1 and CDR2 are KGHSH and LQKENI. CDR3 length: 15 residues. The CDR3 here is CASSPEASFNYGYTF. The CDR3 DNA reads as TGTGCCAGCTCACCCGAGGCATCTTTTAACTATGGCTACACCTTC.

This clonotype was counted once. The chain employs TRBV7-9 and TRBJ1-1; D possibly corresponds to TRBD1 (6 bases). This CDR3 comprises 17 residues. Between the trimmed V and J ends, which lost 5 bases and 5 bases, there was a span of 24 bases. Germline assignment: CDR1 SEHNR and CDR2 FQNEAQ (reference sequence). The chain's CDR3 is CASSPWGRVPQGTEAFF. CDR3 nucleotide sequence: TGTGCCAGCAGCCCATGGGGTCGGGTCCCTCAGGGGACTGAAGCTTTCTTT.

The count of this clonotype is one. The CDR3 is CASSLAPEGAYEQYF. In nucleotides, the CDR3 is TGTGCCAGCAGCTTAGCGCCTGAGGGGGCGTACGAGCAGTACTTC. The V and J genes are TRBV7-8 and TRBJ2-7, with 7 positions matching TRBD1. V was pared by 0 bases and J by 4 bases, with 6 bases of the junction left unmatched. In germline, CDR1 is SGHVS, CDR2 FQNEAQ. The CDR3 runs to 15 residues.

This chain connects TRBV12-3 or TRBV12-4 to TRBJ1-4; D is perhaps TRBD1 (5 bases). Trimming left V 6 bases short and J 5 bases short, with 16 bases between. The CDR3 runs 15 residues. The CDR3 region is CASSRTREENEKLFF. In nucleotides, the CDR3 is TGTGCCAGCAGCAGGACAAGGGAAGAGAATGAAAAACTGTTTTTT.

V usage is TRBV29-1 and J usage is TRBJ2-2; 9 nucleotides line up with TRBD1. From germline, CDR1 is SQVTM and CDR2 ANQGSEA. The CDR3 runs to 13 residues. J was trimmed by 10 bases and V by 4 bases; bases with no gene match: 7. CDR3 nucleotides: TGCAGCGTTGGGACAGGGGATTCGGCGGAGCTGTTTTTT. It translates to CSVGTGDSAELFF.

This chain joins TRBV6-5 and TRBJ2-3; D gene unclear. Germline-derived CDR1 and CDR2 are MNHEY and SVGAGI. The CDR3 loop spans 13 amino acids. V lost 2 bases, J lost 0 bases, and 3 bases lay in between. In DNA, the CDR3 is TGTGCCAGCAGTTACAGAAGCACAGATACGCAGTATTTT. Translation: CASSYRSTDTQYF.